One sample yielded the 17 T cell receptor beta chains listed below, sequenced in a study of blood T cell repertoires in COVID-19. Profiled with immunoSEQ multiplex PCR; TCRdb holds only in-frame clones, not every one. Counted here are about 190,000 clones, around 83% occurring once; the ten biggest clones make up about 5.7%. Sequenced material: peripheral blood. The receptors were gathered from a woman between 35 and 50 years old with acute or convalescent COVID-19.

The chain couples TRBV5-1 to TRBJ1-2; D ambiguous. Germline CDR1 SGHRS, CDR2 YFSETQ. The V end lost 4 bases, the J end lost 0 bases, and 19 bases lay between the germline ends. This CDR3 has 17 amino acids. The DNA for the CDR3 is TGCGCCAGCAGCGGGGAGGAGAAGGTTGGGGCTAACTATGGCTACACCTTC. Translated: CASSGEEKVGANYGYTF. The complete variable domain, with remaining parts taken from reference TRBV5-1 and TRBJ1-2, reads KAGVTQTPRYLIKTRGQQVTLSCSPISGHRSVSWYQQTPGQGLQFLFEYFSETQRNKGNFPGRFSGRQFSNSRSEMNVSTLELGDSALYLCASSGEEKVGANYGYTFGSGTRLTVV.

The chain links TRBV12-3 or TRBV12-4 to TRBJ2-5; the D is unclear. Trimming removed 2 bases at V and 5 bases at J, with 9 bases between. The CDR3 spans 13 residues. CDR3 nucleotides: TGTGCCAGCAGTTTACGATCCCGGGAGACCCAGTACTTC. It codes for CASSLRSRETQYF.

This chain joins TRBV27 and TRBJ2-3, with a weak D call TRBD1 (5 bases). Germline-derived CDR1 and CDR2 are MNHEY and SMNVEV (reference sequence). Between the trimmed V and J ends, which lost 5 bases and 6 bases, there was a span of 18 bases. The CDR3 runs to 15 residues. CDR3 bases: TGTGCCAGCAGTCTCACTGGCTCCCAGGGTGATACGCAGTATTTT. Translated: CASSLTGSQGDTQYF.

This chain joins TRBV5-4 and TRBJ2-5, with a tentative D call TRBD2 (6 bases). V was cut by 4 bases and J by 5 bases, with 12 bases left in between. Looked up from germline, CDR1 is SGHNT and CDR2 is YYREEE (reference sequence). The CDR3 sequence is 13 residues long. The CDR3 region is CASSLRAGETQYF. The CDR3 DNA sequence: TGTGCCAGCAGCCTCCGGGCGGGGGAGACCCAGTACTTC. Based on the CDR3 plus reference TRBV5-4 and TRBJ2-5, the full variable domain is ETGVTQSPTHLIKTRGQQVTLRCSSQSGHNTVSWYQQALGQGPQFIFQYYREEENGRGNFPPRFSGLQFPNYSSELNVNALELDDSALYLCASSLRAGETQYFGPGTRLLVL.

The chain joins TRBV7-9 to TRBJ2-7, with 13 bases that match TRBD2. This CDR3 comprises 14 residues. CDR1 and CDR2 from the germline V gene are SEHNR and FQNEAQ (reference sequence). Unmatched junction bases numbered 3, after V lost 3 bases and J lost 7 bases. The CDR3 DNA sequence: TGTGCCAGCAGCTTCCCGGGACTAGCGGGAGAGCAGTACTTC. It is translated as CASSFPGLAGEQYF.

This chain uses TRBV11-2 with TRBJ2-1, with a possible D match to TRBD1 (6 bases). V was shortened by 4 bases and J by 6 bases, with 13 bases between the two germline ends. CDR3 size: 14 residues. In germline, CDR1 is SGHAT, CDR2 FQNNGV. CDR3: CASSSPTGSNEQFF. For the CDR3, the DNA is TGTGCCAGCAGCTCACCAACAGGGAGCAATGAGCAGTTCTTC.

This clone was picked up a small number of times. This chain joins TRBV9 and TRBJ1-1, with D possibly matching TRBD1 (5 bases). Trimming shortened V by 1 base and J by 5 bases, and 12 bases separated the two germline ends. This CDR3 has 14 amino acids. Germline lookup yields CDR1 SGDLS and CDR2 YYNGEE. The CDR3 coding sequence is TGTGCCAGCAGCGTACAGGGTATCATGACTGAAGCTTTCTTT. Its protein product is CASSVQGIMTEAFF.

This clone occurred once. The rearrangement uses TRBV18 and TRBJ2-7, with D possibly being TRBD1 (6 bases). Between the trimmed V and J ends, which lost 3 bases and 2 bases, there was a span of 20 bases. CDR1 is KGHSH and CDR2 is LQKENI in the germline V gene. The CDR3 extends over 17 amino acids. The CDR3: CASSPAGASESAYEQYF. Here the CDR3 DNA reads TGTGCCAGCTCACCCGCAGGGGCGTCAGAGTCGGCCTACGAGCAGTACTTC.

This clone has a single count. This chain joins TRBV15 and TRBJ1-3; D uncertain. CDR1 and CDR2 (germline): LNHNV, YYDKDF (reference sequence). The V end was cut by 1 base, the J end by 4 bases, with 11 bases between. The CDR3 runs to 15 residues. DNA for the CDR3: TGTGCCACCAGCAGAGTATCGCGGGGAGGAAACACCATATATTTT. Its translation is CATSRVSRGGNTIYF.

DNA for the CDR3: TGTGCCAGCAGCCCCTGGACAGGGGAGGCCGAGCAGTACTTC. Protein: CASSPWTGEAEQYF. This rearrangement joins TRBV11-2 to TRBJ2-7; 9 nucleotides agree with TRBD1. The germline CDR1 and CDR2 sequences are SGHAT and FQNNGV. The J segment lost 6 bases and the V segment lost 5 bases, leaving 8 bases of the junction unmatched. The CDR3 length is 14 residues. Supplemented by reference TRBV11-2 and TRBJ2-7, the full variable domain reads EAGVAQSPRYKIIEKRQSVAFWCNPISGHATLYWYQQILGQGPKLLIQFQNNGVVDDSQLPKDRFSAERLKGVDSTLKIQPAKLEDSAVYLCASSPWTGEAEQYFGPGTRLTVT.

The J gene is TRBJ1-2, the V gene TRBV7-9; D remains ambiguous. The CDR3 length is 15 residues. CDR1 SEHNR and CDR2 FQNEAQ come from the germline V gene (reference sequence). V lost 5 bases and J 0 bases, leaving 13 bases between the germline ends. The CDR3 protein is CASSQTSEANYGYTF. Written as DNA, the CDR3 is TGTGCCAGCAGCCAAACCAGCGAAGCTAACTATGGCTACACCTTC.

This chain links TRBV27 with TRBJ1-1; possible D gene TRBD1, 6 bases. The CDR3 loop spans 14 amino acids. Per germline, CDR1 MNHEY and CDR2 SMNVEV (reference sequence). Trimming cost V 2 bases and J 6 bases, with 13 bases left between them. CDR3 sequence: CASSLTGTRAEAFF. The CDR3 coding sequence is TGTGCCAGCAGTTTAACGGGGACAAGGGCTGAAGCTTTCTTT.

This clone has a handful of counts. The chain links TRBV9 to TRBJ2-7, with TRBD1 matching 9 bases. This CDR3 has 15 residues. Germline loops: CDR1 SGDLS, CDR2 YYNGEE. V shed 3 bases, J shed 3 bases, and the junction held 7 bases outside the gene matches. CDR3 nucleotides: TGTGCCAGCAGCGCCCTGCCGACAGGGGGCTACGAGCAGTACTTC. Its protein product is CASSALPTGGYEQYF.

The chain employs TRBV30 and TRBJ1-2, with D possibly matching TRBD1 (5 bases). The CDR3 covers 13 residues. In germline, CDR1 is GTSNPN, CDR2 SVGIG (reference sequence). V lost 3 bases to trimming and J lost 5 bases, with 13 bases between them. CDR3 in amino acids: CAWRGRERYGYTF. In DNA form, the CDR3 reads TGTGCCTGGAGAGGCAGGGAACGGTATGGCTACACCTTC.

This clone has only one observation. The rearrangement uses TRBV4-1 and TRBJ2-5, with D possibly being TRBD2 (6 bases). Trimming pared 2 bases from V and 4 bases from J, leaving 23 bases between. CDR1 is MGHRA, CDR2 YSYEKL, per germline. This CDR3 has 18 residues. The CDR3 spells CASSQFAHPRLVRETQYF. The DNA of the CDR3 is TGCGCCAGCAGCCAATTCGCCCACCCCCGACTAGTACGAGAGACCCAGTACTTC.

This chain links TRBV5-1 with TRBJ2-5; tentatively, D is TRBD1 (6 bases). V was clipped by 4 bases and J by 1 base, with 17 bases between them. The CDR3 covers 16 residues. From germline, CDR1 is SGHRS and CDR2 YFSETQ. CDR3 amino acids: CASSPTGSVPQETQYF. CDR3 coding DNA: TGCGCCAGCAGCCCGACAGGCTCCGTTCCCCAAGAGACCCAGTACTTC.

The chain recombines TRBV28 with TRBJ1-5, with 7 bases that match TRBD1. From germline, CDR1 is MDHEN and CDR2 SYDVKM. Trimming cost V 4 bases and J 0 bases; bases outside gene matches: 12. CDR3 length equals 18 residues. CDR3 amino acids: CASSSRDSQRYSNQPQHF. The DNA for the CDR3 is TGTGCCAGCAGTTCAAGGGACAGCCAGCGGTATAGCAATCAGCCCCAGCATTTT.